The 3 T cell receptor beta chains below come from one sample, sequenced in a study of molecular identifiers for immune sequencing clone quantification. In TCRdb, the PCR reads were re-called with MiXCR into one record per CDR3 protein. The sample holds over 600,000 distinct CDR3 sequences, nearly 20% seen once. Sequencing input: naive CD8+ T cells from blood, with Jurkat cell RNA spiked in. Specified subset: FACS-sorted CD8+CD4-CCR7+CD45RA+ naive T cells. These receptors came from a human donor in good health. Some libraries in this study had Jurkat cell RNA spiked in.

V is TRBV6-1 and J is TRBJ2-5, with 8 bases that match TRBD2. In germline, CDR1 is MNHNS, CDR2 SASEGT. With V trimmed by 1 base and J by 2 bases, 9 bases remained unmatched. The CDR3 runs 17 residues. The CDR3 spells CASSEELAGGQQETQYF. For the CDR3, the DNA is TGTGCCAGCAGTGAAGAATTGGCGGGGGGACAACAAGAGACCCAGTACTTC.

The V and J genes are TRBV18 and TRBJ1-1; D is undetermined. The germline V gene encodes CDR1 KGHSH and CDR2 LQKENI. The CDR3 covers 11 residues. V lost 8 bases and J lost 5, with 9 bases in between. CDR3 DNA: TGTGCCAGCGCATACGGGACTGAAGCTTTCTTT. As protein: CASAYGTEAFF.

Remarks on this clonotype: At one end the junction does not follow the germline gene, possibly because of a read error. V usage is TRBV5-1 and J usage is TRBJ2-3; possibly TRBD2 for D (7 bases). Germline loops: CDR1 SGHRS, CDR2 YFSETQ. The CDR3 is 16 residues long. In nucleotides, the CDR3 is TGCGCCAGCTCAAGGACAGTCCGAGACGGACTAGATATGCAGTATTTT. Its translation: CASSRTVRDGLDMQYF. The full variable domain, in which reference TRBV5-1 and TRBJ2-3 provide the parts outside the CDR3, is KAGVTQTPRYLIKTRGQQVTLSCSPISGHRSVSWYQQTPGQGLQFLFEYFSETQRNKGNFPGRFSGRQFSNSRSEMNVSTLELGDSALYLCASSRTVRDGLDMQYFGPGTRLTVL.